The 6 T cell receptor beta chains below were found in one sample sequenced in a study of cytomegalovirus exposure and HLA in healthy donors. The PCR employed 60 Vbeta primers together with 13 Jbeta primers. TCRdb keeps only in-frame clones here, not all; method: immunoSEQ multiplex PCR. The record lists about 200,000 clones, of which the ten most abundant hold under 6.5%. The sample consisted of PBMCs. These receptors were obtained from a man aged 25-45 years in good health and CMV-seronegative.

J is TRBJ1-5 and V is TRBV4-3; D is perhaps TRBD1 (5 bases). The CDR3 is made up of 16 amino acids. Germline values: CDR1 LGHNA, CDR2 YSLEER. Trimming took off 0 bases at V and 6 bases at J, with 15 bases between the two ends. CDR3 coding DNA: TGCGCCAGCAGCCAAGATTGGGGGGGTATTGGTCAGCCCCAGCATTTT. This translates into CASSQDWGGIGQPQHF.

The V gene is TRBV30, the J gene TRBJ2-5, with D perhaps matching TRBD2 (6 bases). The J call is doubtful: the DNA matches TRBJ2-7 better. The germline CDR1 and CDR2 sequences are GTSNPN and SVGIG (reference sequence). The CDR3 totals 12 residues. The CDR3 coding sequence is TGTGCCTGGAGTGTTAGCGGCTACGAGCAGTACTTC. Its translation is CAWSVSGYEQYF.

CDR3 protein: CASSTSQVYGYTF. DNA for the CDR3: TGTGCCAGTAGTACTAGCCAGGTCTATGGCTACACCTTC. The J gene is TRBJ1-2, the V gene TRBV19, with D unresolved. Germline values: CDR1 LNHDA, CDR2 SQIVND (reference sequence). The CDR3 spans 13 residues. Trimming took off 4 bases at V and 4 bases at J, with 10 bases between the two ends.

V is TRBV6-5 and J is TRBJ1-4; TRBD1 is a possible D gene (5 bases). Germline V gene lookup returns CDR1 MNHEY and CDR2 SVGAGI. This CDR3 has 12 residues. Between the trimmed V and J ends, which lost 6 bases and 8 bases, there was a span of 10 bases. DNA of the CDR3: TGTGCCAGCAGCCCCCGGGGGGAAAAACTGTTTTTT. This sequence encodes CASSPRGEKLFF.

The rearrangement joins TRBV30 to TRBJ2-3; D possibly corresponds to TRBD1 (5 bases). The CDR3 runs to 12 residues. Trimming removed 3 bases at V and 2 bases at J, with 6 bases between. Germline CDR1 reads GTSNPN; CDR2 reads SVGIG (reference sequence). CDR3 amino acids: CAWSRDTDTQYF. Written as DNA, the CDR3 is TGTGCCTGGAGCAGGGACACAGATACGCAGTATTTT.

The chain has TRBV6-5 and TRBJ1-3, with D uncertain. The V end lost 6 bases, the J end lost 1 base, and 10 bases lay between the germline ends. Germline V lookup: CDR1 MNHEY, CDR2 SVGAGI. CDR3 length equals 14 residues. The CDR3 here is CASSPGGSGNTIYF. In DNA, the CDR3 is TGTGCCAGCAGCCCCGGCGGATCTGGAAACACCATATATTTT.